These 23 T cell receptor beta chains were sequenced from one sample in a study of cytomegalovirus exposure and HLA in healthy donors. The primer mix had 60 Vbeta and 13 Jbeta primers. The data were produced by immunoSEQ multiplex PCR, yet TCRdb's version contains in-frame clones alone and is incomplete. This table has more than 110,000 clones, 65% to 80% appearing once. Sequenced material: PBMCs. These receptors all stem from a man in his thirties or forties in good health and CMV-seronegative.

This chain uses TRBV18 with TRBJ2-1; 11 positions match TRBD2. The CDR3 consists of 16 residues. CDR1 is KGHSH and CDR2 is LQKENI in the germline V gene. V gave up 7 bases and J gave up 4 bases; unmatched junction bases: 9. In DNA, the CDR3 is TGTGCCAGCTTACAGCGACTAGCGGGGCCATACAATGAGCAGTTCTTC. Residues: CASLQRLAGPYNEQFF.

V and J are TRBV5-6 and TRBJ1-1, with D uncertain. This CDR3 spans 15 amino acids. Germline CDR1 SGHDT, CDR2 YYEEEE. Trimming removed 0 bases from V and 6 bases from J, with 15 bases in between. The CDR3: CASSLVWARRAEAFF. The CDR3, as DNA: TGTGCCAGCAGCTTGGTTTGGGCGCGGAGGGCTGAAGCTTTCTTT. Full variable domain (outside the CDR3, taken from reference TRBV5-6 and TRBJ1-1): DAGVTQSPTHLIKTRGQQVTLRCSPKSGHDTVSWYQQALGQGPQFIFQYYEEEERQRGNFPDRFSGHQFPNYSSELNVNALLLGDSALYLCASSLVWARRAEAFFGQGTRLTVV.

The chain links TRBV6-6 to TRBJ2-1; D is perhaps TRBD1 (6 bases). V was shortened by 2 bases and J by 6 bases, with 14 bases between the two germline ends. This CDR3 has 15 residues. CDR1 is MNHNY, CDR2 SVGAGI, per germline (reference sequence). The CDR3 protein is CASSYPYTGSNEQFF. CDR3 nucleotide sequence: TGTGCCAGCAGTTACCCATATACAGGGTCCAATGAGCAGTTCTTC.

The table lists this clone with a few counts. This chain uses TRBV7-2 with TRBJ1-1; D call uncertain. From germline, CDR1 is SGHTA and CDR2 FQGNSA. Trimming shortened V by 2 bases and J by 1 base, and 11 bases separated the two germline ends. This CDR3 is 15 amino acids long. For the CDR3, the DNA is TGTGCCAGCAGCTTAATGTCAGGCCAGAACACTGAAGCTTTCTTT. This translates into CASSLMSGQNTEAFF.

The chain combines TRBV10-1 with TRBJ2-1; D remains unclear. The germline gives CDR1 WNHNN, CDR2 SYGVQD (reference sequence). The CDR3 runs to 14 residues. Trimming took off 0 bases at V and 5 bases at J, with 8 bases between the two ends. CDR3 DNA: TGCGCCAGCAGTGAGTCGATAACTAACAATGAGCAGTTCTTC. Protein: CASSESITNNEQFF.

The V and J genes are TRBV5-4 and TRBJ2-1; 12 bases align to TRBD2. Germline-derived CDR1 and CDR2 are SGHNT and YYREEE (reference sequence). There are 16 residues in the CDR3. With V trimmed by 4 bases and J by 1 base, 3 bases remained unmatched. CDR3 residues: CASSMTSGGSYNEQFF. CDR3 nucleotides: TGTGCCAGCAGCATGACTAGCGGGGGTTCCTACAATGAGCAGTTCTTC.

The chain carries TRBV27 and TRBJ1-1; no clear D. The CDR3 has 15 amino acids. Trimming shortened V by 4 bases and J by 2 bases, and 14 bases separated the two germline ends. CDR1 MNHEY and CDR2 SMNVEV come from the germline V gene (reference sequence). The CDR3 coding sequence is TGTGCCAGCAGTTCGCGACTAGGTGGAAACACTGAAGCTTTCTTT. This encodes CASSSRLGGNTEAFF.

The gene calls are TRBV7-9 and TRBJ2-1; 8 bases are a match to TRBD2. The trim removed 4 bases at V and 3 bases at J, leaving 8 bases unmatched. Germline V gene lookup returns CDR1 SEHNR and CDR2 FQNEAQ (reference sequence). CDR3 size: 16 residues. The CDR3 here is CASSSITSGIYNEQFF. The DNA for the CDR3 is TGTGCCAGCAGCTCTATAACTAGCGGTATCTACAATGAGCAGTTCTTC.

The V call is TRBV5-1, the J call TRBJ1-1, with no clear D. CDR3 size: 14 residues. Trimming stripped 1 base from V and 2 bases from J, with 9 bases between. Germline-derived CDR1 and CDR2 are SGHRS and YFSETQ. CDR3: CASSLNGLNTEAFF. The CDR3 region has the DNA TGCGCCAGCAGCTTGAACGGGTTAAACACTGAAGCTTTCTTT.

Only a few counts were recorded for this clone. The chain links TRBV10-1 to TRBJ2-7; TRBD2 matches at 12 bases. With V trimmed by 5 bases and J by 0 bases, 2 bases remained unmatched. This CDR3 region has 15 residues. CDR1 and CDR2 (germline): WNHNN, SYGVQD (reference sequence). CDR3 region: CASSKLAGGSYEQYF. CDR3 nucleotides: TGCGCCAGCAGTAAACTAGCGGGAGGCTCCTACGAGCAGTACTTC.

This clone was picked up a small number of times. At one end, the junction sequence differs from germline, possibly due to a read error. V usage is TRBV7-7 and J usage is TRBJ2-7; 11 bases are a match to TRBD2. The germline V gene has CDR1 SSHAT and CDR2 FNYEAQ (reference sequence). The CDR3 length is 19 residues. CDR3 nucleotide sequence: TGTGCTAGCAGCTTAGAGTTGATAGCGGGGGGGTATAAACGCTACGAGCAGTACTTC. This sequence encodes CASSLELIAGGYKRYEQYF.

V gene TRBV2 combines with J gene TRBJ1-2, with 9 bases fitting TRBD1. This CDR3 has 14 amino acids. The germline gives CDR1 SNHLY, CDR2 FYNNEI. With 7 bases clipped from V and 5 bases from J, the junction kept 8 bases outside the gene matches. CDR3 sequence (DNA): TGTGCCAGCATGGAGGACAGGGGTAGATATGGCTACACCTTC. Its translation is CASMEDRGRYGYTF.

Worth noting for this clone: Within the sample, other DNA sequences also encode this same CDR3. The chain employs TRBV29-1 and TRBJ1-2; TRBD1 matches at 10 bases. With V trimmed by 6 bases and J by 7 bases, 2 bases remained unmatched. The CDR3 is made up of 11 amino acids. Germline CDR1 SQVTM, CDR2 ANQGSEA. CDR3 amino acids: CSVGQGIGYTF. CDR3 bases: TGCAGCGTGGGACAGGGGATTGGCTACACCTTC. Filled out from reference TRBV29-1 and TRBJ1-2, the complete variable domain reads SAVISQKPSRDICQRGTSLTIQCQVDSQVTMMFWYRQQPGQSLTLIATANQGSEATYESGFVIDKFPISRPNLTFSTLTVSNMSPEDSSIYLCSVGQGIGYTFGSGTRLTVV.

This CDR3 reads CATSRDRGGTPTLHF. CDR3 sequence (DNA): TGTGCCACCAGCAGAGATCGGGGCGGGACCCCGACCCTCCACTTT. V is TRBV15 and J is TRBJ1-6; a weak D match, TRBD1 (5 bases). CDR1 is LNHNV and CDR2 is YYDKDF in the germline V gene (reference sequence). Deletions cut 0 bases from V and 14 bases from J, with 17 bases between. The CDR3 spans 15 residues.

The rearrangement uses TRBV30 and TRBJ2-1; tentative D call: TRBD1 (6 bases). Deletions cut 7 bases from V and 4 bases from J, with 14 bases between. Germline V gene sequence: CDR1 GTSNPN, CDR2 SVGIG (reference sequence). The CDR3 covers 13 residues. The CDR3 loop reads CAFERTAYNEQFF. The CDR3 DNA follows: TGTGCCTTCGAAAGGACAGCATACAATGAGCAGTTCTTC.

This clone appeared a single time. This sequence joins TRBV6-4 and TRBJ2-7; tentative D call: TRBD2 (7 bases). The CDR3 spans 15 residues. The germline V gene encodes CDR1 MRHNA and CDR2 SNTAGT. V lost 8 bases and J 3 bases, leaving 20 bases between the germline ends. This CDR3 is CASDGGGLPFYEQYF. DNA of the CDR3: TGTGCCAGCGATGGGGGGGGCTTACCCTTCTACGAGCAGTACTTC.

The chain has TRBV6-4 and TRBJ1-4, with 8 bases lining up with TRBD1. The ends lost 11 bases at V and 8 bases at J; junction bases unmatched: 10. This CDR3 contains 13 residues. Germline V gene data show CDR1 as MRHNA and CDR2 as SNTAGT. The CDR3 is CAAPDRALEKLFF. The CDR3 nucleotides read TGTGCCGCACCGGACAGGGCGTTGGAAAAACTGTTTTTT.

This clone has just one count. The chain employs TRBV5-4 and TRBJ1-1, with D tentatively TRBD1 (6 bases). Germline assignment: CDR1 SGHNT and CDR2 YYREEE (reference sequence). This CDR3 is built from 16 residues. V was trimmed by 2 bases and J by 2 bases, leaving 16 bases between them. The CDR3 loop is CASSFGGGGHNTEAFF. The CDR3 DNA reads TGTGCCAGCAGCTTCGGAGGGGGGGGCCACAACACTGAAGCTTTCTTT.

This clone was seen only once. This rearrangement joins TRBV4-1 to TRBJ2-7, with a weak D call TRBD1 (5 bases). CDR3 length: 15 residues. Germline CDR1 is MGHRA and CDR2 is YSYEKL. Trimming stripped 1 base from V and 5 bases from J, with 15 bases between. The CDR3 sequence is CASSQVVARVNEQYF. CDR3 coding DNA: TGCGCCAGCAGCCAAGTGGTCGCCAGGGTGAACGAGCAGTACTTC.

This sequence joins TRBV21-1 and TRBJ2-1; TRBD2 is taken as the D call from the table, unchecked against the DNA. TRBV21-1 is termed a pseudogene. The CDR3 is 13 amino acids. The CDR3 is CASPSKRDCEQFF. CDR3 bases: TGTGCCAGCCCCTCTAAGCGGGATTGTGAGCAGTTCTTC.

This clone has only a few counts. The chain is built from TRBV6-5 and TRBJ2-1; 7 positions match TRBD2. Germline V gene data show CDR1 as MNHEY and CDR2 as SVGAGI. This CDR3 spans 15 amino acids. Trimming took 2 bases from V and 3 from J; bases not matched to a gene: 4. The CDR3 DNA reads TGTGCCAGCAGTTACCGACCGGGGGGCTACAATGAGCAGTTCTTC. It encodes CASSYRPGGYNEQFF.

The CDR3 reads CASRRPGDTGELFF. The DNA of the CDR3 is TGCGCCAGCAGGCGACCGGGGGACACCGGGGAGCTGTTTTTT. The chain carries TRBV4-1 and TRBJ2-2; possible D gene TRBD2, 6 bases. V lost 6 bases and J lost 3, with 11 bases in between. Germline assignment: CDR1 MGHRA and CDR2 YSYEKL. There are 14 residues in the CDR3.

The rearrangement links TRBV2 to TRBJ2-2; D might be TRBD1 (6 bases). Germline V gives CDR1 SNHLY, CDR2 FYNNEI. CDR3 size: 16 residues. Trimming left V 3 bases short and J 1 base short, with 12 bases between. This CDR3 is CASSEVGHRNTGELFF. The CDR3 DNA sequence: TGTGCCAGCAGTGAGGTGGGACACAGGAACACCGGGGAGCTGTTTTTT.